The clone carrying this T cell receptor beta chain was seen a few times. Its antigen remains unknown. This record belongs to a study of vaccination and CD4 T cells after COVID-19. Study overall: After nasal swab PCR-confirmed SARS-CoV-2, roughly ten convalescents had mild disease and one severe. Control cultures received a CEFX pool, an HIV-1 Nef pool, or no peptide.

Specified treatment: roughly 10-day PBMC culture with coronavirus spike peptide pools or control peptides (ViraFEST assay). Trimming removed 8 bases at V and 7 bases at J, with 13 bases between. Germline-derived CDR1 and CDR2 are MNHNS and SASEGT. This CDR3 has 12 amino acids. CD4+ T cells that had been cultured provided DNA sequenced with the Oncomine TCR Beta short-read assay. TCRdb analysed the PCR reads with MiXCR anew, one entry per CDR3 protein. Among 15,000 or so distinct CDR3 sequences listed, approximately 53% were seen once. The material sequenced was cultured CD4+ T cells from blood, taken after SARS-CoV-2 vaccination. This receptor was identified in a human donor with COVID-19. This chain connects TRBV6-1 to TRBJ2-3; D tentatively reads TRBD1 or TRBD2 (5 bases each). The CDR3 sequence is CASRDPPNTQYF. The CDR3 DNA reads TGTGCCAGCCGGGACCCTCCTAATACGCAGTATTTT.